Below are 21 T cell receptor beta chains sequenced from a single sample in a study of T cell clonotyping in hematopoietic cell transplantation. The method was immunoSEQ multiplex PCR; TCRdb's version includes in-frame clones alone and lacks a portion of them. Among fewer than 7,500 clones listed, around four fifths were seen once. The sample consisted of PBMCs, taken 100 days after allogeneic stem cell transplant. Receptors were obtained from a male patient aged 45-59 years who had an allogeneic stem cell transplant from an unrelated donor, so the T cells may come from the graft donor. Some clones in this sample may be carry-over from other donors' samples.

The chain uses TRBV29-1 and TRBJ2-5; possibly TRBD1 for D (6 bases). This CDR3 is 12 amino acids long. Germline assignment: CDR1 SQVTM and CDR2 ANQGSEA. The V end was cut by 3 bases, the J end by 4 bases, with 9 bases between. CDR3 nucleotides: TGCAGCGTTGAGGGGGCTAGAGAGACCCAGTACTTC. Translating gives CSVEGARETQYF.

The V and J genes are TRBV5-6 and TRBJ1-5; tentatively, D is TRBD1 (5 bases). Looked up from germline, CDR1 is SGHDT and CDR2 is YYEEEE. The CDR3 loop spans 15 amino acids. Trimming took 2 bases from V and 6 from J, leaving 15 bases between them. CDR3 coding DNA: TGTGCCAGCAGCTTTGGTTCAGGGCCGGTTCAGCCCCAGCATTTT. As protein: CASSFGSGPVQPQHF.

The J gene is TRBJ1-2, the V gene TRBV5-5; D gene ambiguous. The V gene lost 2 bases and the J gene lost 7 bases, with 18 bases spanning the gap. This CDR3 spans 15 amino acids. Per the germline V gene, CDR1 is SGHKS and CDR2 is YYEKEE (reference sequence). Here the CDR3 DNA reads TGTGCCAGCAGCTTTGGTCGGACGGACCGCCGTGGCTACACCTTC. Amino acids: CASSFGRTDRRGYTF.

The CDR3: CAWSPNDSKVYNEQFF. For the CDR3, the DNA is TGTGCCTGGAGTCCTAACGACAGTAAAGTCTACAATGAGCAGTTCTTC. V and J are TRBV30 and TRBJ2-1; the D gene is possibly TRBD1 (5 bases). With 2 bases removed from V and 3 bases from J, the gap between germline ends came to 17 bases. The germline V gene encodes CDR1 GTSNPN and CDR2 SVGIG (reference sequence). The CDR3 covers 16 residues.

The rearrangement joins TRBV6-6 to TRBJ1-1; D not certain. Between the trimmed V and J ends, which lost 0 bases and 1 base, there was a span of 9 bases. Germline CDR1 MNHNY, CDR2 SVGAGI (reference sequence). This CDR3 region has 15 residues. DNA of the CDR3: TGTGCCAGCAGTTACTCTGGCGAGGCGAACACTGAAGCTTTCTTT. This codes for CASSYSGEANTEAFF.

The chain recombines TRBV30 with TRBJ1-5; the match to TRBD1 covers 7 bases. Germline V gene lookup returns CDR1 GTSNPN and CDR2 SVGIG (reference sequence). V lost 2 bases, J lost 7 bases, and 5 bases stayed unmatched. The CDR3 extends over 13 amino acids. The CDR3 is CAWSLLRGQPQHF. CDR3 bases: TGTGCCTGGAGTCTTCTCAGGGGGCAGCCCCAGCATTTT.

The CDR3 coding sequence is TGCAGCGTAGAGAGCTCTGGAAACACCATATATTTT. Its translation: CSVESSGNTIYF. The V call is TRBV29-1, the J call TRBJ1-3; no firm D call. The CDR3 length is 12 residues. The V end lost 6 bases, the J end lost 0 bases, and 6 bases lay between the germline ends. Germline lookup yields CDR1 SQVTM and CDR2 ANQGSEA.

The J gene is TRBJ1-4, the V gene TRBV30, with 7 bases matching TRBD1. CDR1 is GTSNPN and CDR2 is SVGIG in the germline V gene (reference sequence). The CDR3 spans 14 residues. After removal of 6 bases from V and 8 bases from J, the junction contained 12 bases not matched to a gene. CDR3 loop: CACHGTEEKEKLFF. The CDR3 coding sequence is TGTGCCTGCCACGGGACAGAGGAAAAAGAAAAACTGTTTTTT.

This chain joins TRBV10-2 and TRBJ1-2, with a possible D match to TRBD1 (6 bases). V shed 0 bases and J shed 3 bases, with 8 bases lying between them. Per germline, CDR1 WSHSY and CDR2 SAAADI. This CDR3 spans 14 amino acids. The CDR3 DNA reads TGCGCCAGCAGTGAGTCAGCAGGGGACTATGGCTACACCTTC. Protein sequence: CASSESAGDYGYTF.

This chain links TRBV7-2 with TRBJ2-7; 9 bases line up with TRBD2. J lost 1 base, V lost 5 bases, and 9 bases had no gene match. Germline V lookup: CDR1 SGHTA, CDR2 FQGNSA. This CDR3 spans 16 amino acids. The CDR3 protein is CASSPLRTSASYEQYF. In DNA form, the CDR3 reads TGTGCCAGCAGCCCCCTTCGGACTAGCGCTTCCTACGAGCAGTACTTC.

In DNA, the CDR3 is TGTGCCAGCAGCTTTTCAGAGACCTACGAGCAGTACTTC. This gives the protein CASSFSETYEQYF. The chain combines TRBV7-9 with TRBJ2-7, with no clear D. CDR3 length: 13 residues. The V end was cut by 3 bases, the J end by 2 bases, with 8 bases between. Germline V lookup: CDR1 SEHNR, CDR2 FQNEAQ (reference sequence).

This chain uses TRBV10-3 with TRBJ1-2; 9 positions agree with TRBD1. The CDR3 has 16 residues. Germline V gene lookup returns CDR1 ENHRY and CDR2 SYGVKD. Trimming took 3 bases from V and 2 from J; bases not matched to a gene: 7. Written as DNA, the CDR3 is TGTGCCATCAGTGAAGGACAGGGACAGGGAAACTATGGCTACACCTTC. As protein: CAISEGQGQGNYGYTF.

The V gene is TRBV2, the J gene TRBJ1-5; no firm D call. This CDR3 is 13 amino acids long. Germline V CDR1 and CDR2: SNHLY, FYNNEI. The V gene lost 6 bases and the J gene lost 4 bases, with 10 bases spanning the gap. CDR3 residues: CASRGDLNQPQHF. The DNA for the CDR3 is TGTGCCAGCAGGGGAGACTTAAATCAGCCCCAGCATTTT.

This rearrangement joins TRBV27 to TRBJ1-5; TRBD1 agrees at 8 bases. Germline V gives CDR1 MNHEY, CDR2 SMNVEV (reference sequence). The CDR3 length is 14 residues. V shed 6 bases, J shed 6 bases, and the junction held 7 bases outside the gene matches. The CDR3 DNA reads TGTGCCAGCAGGCAGGGGGCGCTAAGTCAGCCCCAGCATTTT. It specifies CASRQGALSQPQHF.

The rearrangement links TRBV5-4 to TRBJ1-2; 8 bases align to TRBD1. The J segment lost 0 bases and the V segment lost 6 bases, leaving 4 bases of the junction unmatched. The CDR3 length is 14 residues. Germline V CDR1 and CDR2: SGHNT, YYREEE (reference sequence). CDR3 in DNA: TGTGCCAGCAACTCGGACAGGGCTAACTATGGCTACACCTTC. This gives the protein CASNSDRANYGYTF. The whole variable domain, filled in from reference TRBV5-4 and TRBJ1-2, reads ETGVTQSPTHLIKTRGQQVTLRCSSQSGHNTVSWYQQALGQGPQFIFQYYREEENGRGNFPPRFSGLQFPNYSSELNVNALELDDSALYLCASNSDRANYGYTFGSGTRLTVV.

CDR3: CASSHRDENTEAFF. The DNA for the CDR3 is TGCGCCAGCAGCCACCGGGACGAGAACACTGAAGCTTTCTTT. The V and J genes are TRBV4-1 and TRBJ1-1; possible D gene TRBD1, 5 bases. Trimming removed 3 bases at V and 1 base at J, with 9 bases between. The CDR3 has 14 residues. The V gene's germline CDR1 is MGHRA and CDR2 YSYEKL.

The chain links TRBV7-9 to TRBJ1-5; D is ambiguous. The CDR3 spans 12 residues. Germline CDR1 and CDR2: SEHNR and FQNEAQ (reference sequence). With 1 base removed from V and 6 bases from J, the gap between germline ends came to 4 bases. The CDR3 coding sequence is TGTGCCAGCAGCTTAGGATCTCAGCCCCAGCATTTT. Translating it yields CASSLGSQPQHF.

V gene TRBV10-3 combines with J gene TRBJ1-5, with 7 nucleotides matching TRBD1. The trim removed 3 bases at V and 4 bases at J, leaving 6 bases unmatched. The CDR3 spans 15 residues. The germline V gene encodes CDR1 ENHRY and CDR2 SYGVKD. The CDR3 bases are TGTGCCATCAGTGAAGAGGGGGCGCAAAATCAGCCCCAGCATTTT. Translation: CAISEEGAQNQPQHF.

This clone came up once. This chain links TRBV6-6 with TRBJ2-3; D is possibly TRBD2 (5 bases). CDR3 length: 14 residues. Between the trimmed V and J ends, which lost 11 bases and 2 bases, there was a span of 17 bases. Germline-derived CDR1 and CDR2 are MNHNY and SVGAGI (reference sequence). The DNA for the CDR3 is TGTGCCGGCCGGGGTGGCGGAAACACAGATACGCAGTATTTT. It specifies CAGRGGGNTDTQYF.

The rearrangement links TRBV5-4 to TRBJ1-4, with TRBD1 identical over 9 bases. The germline CDR1 and CDR2 sequences are SGHNT and YYREEE (reference sequence). The CDR3 sequence is 12 residues long. V lost 9 bases to trimming and J lost 8 bases; unmatched junction nucleotides: 5. In DNA, the CDR3 is TGTGCCACCCGACAGGGGGGAGAAAAACTGTTTTTT. Translation: CATRQGGEKLFF. Combining the CDR3 with reference TRBV5-4 and TRBJ1-4 gives the whole variable domain ETGVTQSPTHLIKTRGQQVTLRCSSQSGHNTVSWYQQALGQGPQFIFQYYREEENGRGNFPPRFSGLQFPNYSSELNVNALELDDSALYLCATRQGGEKLFFGSGTQLSVL.

The V gene is TRBV9, the J gene TRBJ2-1, with D perhaps TRBD1 (5 bases). Trimming took off 3 bases at V and 5 bases at J, with 6 bases between the two ends. Germline V gene sequence: CDR1 SGDLS, CDR2 YYNGEE. This CDR3 comprises 12 residues. The CDR3 nucleotides are TGTGCCAGCAGCGAGGGGAACAATGAGCAGTTCTTC. It translates to CASSEGNNEQFF.